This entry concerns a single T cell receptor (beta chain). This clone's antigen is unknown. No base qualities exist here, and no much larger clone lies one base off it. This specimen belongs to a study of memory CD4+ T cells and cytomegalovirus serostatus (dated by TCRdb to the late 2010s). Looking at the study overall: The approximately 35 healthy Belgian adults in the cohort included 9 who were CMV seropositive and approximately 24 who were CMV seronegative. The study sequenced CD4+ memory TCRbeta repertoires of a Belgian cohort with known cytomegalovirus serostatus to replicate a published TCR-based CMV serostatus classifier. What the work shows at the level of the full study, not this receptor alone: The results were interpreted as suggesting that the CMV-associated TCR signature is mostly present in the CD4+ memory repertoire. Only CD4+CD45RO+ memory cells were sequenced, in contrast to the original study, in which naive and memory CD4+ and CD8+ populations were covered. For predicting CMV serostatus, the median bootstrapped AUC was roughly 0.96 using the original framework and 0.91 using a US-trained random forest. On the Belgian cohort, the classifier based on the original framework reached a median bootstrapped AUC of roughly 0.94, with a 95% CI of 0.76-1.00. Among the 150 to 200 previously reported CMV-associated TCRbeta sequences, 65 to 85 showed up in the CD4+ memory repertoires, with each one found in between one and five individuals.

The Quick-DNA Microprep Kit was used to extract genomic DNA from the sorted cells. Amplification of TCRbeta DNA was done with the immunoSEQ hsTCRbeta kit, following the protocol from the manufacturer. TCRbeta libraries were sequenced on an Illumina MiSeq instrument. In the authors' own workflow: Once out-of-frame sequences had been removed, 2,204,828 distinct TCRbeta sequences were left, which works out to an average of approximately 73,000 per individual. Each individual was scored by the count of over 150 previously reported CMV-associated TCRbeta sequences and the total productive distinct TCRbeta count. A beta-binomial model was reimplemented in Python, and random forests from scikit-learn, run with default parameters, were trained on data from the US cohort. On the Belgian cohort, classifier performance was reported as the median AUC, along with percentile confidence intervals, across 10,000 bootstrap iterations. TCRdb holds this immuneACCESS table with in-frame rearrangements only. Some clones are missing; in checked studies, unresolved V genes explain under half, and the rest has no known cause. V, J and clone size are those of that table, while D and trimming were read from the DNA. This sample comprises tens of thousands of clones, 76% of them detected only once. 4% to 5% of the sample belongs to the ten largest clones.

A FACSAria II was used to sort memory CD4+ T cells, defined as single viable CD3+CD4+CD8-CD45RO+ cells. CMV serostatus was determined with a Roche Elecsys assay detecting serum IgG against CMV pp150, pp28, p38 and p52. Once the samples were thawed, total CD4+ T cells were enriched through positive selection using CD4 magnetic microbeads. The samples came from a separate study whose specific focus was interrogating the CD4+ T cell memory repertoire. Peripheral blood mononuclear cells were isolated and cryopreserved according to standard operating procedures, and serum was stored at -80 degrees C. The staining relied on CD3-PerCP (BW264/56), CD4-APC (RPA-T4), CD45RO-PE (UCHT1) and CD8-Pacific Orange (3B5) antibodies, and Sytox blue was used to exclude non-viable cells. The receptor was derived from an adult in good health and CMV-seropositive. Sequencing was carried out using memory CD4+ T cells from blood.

In nucleotides, the sequence is TGTGCCAGCAGCTTGGGGGGGACAGGGAAGAACGAGCAGTACTTC. Its translation is CASSLGGTGKNEQYF. Recombination linked TRBV5-8 to TRBJ2-7; 9 junctional bases match TRBD1. The CDR3 has 15 amino acids, counting the end cysteine and phenylalanine. This entry keeps only the CDR3 DNA: 45 bases, framed from base 1. CDR1 SGHTS and CDR2 YDEGEE are derived from the germline V gene. At the junction V is shortened by 0 bases and J by 5 bases; bases outside the gene matches: 6.